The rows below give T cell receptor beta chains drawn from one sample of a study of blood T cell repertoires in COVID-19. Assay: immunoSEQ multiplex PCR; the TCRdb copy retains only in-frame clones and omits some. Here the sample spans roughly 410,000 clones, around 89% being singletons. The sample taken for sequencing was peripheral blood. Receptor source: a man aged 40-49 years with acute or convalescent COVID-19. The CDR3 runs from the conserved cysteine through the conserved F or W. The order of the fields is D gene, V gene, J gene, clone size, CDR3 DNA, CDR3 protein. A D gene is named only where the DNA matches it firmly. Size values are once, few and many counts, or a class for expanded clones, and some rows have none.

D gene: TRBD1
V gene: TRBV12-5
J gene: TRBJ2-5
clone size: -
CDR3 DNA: TGTGCTAGTGGGTCTGGGGGACAGGGGCAAGAGACCCAGTACTTC
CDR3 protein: CASGSGGQGQETQYF

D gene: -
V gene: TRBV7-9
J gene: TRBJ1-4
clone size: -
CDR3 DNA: TGTGCCAGCAGCGAGCTTCCCGGGACAACGGATGAAAAACTGTTTTTT
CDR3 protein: CASSELPGTTDEKLFF

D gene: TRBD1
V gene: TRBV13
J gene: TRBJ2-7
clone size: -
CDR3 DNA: TGTGCCAGCAGCTTAGTAGGACAGGGGACTTACGAGCAGTACTTC
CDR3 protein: CASSLVGQGTYEQYF

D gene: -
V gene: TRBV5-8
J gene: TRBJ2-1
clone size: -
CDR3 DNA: TGTGCCAGCAGCATGGGACTGCGCCTTGAGCAGTTCTTC
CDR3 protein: CASSMGLRLEQFF

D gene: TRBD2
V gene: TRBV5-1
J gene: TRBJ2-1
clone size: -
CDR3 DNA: TGCGCCAGCAGCTTGGTGGGACTAGCGGGACATGAGCAGTTCTTC
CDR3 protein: CASSLVGLAGHEQFF

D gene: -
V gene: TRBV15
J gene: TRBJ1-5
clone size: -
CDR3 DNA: TGTGCCACCAGCAGTGGACGTGGGAGGGAACAGCCCCAGCATTTT
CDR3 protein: CATSSGRGREQPQHF

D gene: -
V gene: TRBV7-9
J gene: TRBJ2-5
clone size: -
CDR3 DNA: TGTGCCAGCAGCTTACGGTTCGGTCGGGAAGAGACCCAGTACTTC
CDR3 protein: CASSLRFGREETQYF

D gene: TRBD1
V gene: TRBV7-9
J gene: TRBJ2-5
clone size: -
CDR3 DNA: TGTGCCAGCAGCTTAGGGGACAGGGGCAACCAAGAGACCCAGTACTTC
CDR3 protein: CASSLGDRGNQETQYF

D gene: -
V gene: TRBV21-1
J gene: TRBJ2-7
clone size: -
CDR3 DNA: TGTGCCAACCATAGCGGGACCCCCTACGAGCAGTACTTC
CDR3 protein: CANHSGTPYEQYF

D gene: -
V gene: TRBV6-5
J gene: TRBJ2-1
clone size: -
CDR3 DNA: TGTGCCAGCAGCCGAGCTGGGAGCTCCTACAATGAGCAGTTCTTC
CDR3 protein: CASSRAGSSYNEQFF

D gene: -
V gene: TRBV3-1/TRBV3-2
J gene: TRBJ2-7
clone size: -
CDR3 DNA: TGTGCCAGCAGCCAAGCGGAGGCTCGGCAGTACTTC
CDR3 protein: CASSQAEARQYF

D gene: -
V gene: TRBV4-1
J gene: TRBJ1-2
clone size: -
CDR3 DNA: TGCGCCAGCAGCCAAGCCCAGGCGGGCTATGGCTACACCTTC
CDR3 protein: CASSQAQAGYGYTF

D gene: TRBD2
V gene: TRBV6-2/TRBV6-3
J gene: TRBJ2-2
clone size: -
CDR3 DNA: TGTGCCAGCAGTTTCCTTAGCGGGAGGACCGGGGAGCTGTTTTTT
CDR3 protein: CASSFLSGRTGELFF

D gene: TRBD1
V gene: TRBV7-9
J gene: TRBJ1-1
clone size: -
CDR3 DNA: TGTGCCAGCAGCGCCCCCGACAGGGTGATTAACACTGAAGCTTTCTTT
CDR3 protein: CASSAPDRVINTEAFF

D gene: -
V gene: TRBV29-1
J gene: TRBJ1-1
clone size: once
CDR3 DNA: TGCAGCGGAATTGGACAGAACACTGAAGCTTTCTTT
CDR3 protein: CSGIGQNTEAFF

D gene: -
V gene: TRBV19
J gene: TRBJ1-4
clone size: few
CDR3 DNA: TGTGCCAGTGTAAGCGGAAAAGGCATTTTCCCCAGCAATGAAAAACTGTTTTTT
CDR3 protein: CASVSGKGIFPSNEKLFF

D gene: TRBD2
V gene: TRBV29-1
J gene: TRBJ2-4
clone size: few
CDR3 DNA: TGCAGCGTCAGACTAGCGGGTGCAGTCAAAAACATTCAGTACTTC
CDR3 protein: CSVRLAGAVKNIQYF

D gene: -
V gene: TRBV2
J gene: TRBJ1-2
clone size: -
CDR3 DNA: TGTGCCAGCAGTGGGGAGTATGAGAGCCATGGCTACACCTTC
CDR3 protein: CASSGEYESHGYTF

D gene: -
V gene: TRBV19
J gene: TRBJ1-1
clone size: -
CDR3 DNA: TGTGCCAGTAGTCAACAGGTCGGTTTCACTGAAGCTTTCTTT
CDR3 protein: CASSQQVGFTEAFF

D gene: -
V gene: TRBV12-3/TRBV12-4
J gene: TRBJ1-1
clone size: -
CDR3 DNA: TGTGCCAGCAGTTTAGCTTGGAGAAGTGAAGCTTTCTTT
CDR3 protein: CASSLAWRSEAFF

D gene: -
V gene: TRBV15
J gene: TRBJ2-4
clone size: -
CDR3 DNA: TGTGCCACCAGCCACAGGGCTCTGGTCAAAAACATTCAGTACTTC
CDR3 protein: CATSHRALVKNIQYF

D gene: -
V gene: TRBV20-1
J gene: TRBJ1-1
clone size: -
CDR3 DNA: TGCAGTGCTAGAGCGGGTGAAGCTTTCTTT
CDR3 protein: CSARAGEAFF

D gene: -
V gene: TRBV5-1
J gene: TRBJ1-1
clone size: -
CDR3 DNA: TGCGCCAGCAGCTCCAACATGAACACTGAAGCTTTCTTT
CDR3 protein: CASSSNMNTEAFF

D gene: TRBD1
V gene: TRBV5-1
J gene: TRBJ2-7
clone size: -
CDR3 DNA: TGCGCCAGCTCCGGGACAGGGTCGACCTACTGGCGCGAGCAGTACTTC
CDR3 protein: CASSGTGSTYWREQYF

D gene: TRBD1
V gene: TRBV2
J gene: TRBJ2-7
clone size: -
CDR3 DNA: TGTGCCAGCAGCCCCGACAGGGGGGGACCCTACGAGCAGTACTTC
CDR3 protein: CASSPDRGGPYEQYF

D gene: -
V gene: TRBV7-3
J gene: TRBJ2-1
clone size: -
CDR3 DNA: TGTGCCAGCAGCTTAGACAGCAATGAGCAGTTCTTC
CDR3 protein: CASSLDSNEQFF

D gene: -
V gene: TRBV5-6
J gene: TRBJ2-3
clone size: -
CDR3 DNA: TGTGCCAGCAGCTTGGGCGGCGGGGGCGTCACAGATACGCAGTATTTT
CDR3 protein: CASSLGGGGVTDTQYF

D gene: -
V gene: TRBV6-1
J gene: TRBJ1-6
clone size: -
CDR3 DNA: TGTGCCAGCAGTGAATGGGTCAGCGAGAATTCACCCCTCCACTTT
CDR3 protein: CASSEWVSENSPLHF

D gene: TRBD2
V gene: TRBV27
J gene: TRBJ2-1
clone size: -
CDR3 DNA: TGTGCCACCCGTCGGGGGGTCTACAATGAGCAGTTCTTC
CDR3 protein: CATRRGVYNEQFF

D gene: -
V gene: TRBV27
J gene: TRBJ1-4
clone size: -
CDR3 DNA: TGTGCCAGCAGTAGCGGGGAAAAACTGTTTTTT
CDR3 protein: CASSSGEKLFF

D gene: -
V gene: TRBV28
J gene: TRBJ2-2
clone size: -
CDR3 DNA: TGTGCCAGCAGTCGACTCCAGGGAATAACCGGGGAGCTGTTTTTT
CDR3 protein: CASSRLQGITGELFF

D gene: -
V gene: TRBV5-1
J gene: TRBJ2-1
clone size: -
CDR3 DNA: TGCGCCAGCAGCCGCCCTGGGAGTTACAATGAGCAGTTCTTC
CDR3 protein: CASSRPGSYNEQFF

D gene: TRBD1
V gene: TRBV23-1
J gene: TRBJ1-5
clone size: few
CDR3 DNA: TGCGCCAGCAGTCAATCGGGACAGGGCAATCAGCCCCAGCATTTT
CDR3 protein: CASSQSGQGNQPQHF

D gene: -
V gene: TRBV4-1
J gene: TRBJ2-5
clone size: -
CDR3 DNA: TGCGCCAGCAGCCCCGGCGGATCTATGGTTCTGTTTAAGACCCAGTACTTC
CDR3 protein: CASSPGGSMVLFKTQYF

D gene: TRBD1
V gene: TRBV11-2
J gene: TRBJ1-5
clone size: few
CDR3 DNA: TGTGCCAGCAGCTTAGGACAGGGGCTCAATCAGCCCCAGCATTTT
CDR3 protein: CASSLGQGLNQPQHF

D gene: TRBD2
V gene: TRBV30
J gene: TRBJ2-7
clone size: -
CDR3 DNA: TGTGCCCAGTCTGGGGACTACAACTACGAGCAGTACTTC
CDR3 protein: CAQSGDYNYEQYF

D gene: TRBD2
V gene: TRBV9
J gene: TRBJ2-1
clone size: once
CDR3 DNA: TGTGCCAGCAGCCTCCTAGCGGGCCACTCCTACAATGAGCAGTTCTTC
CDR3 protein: CASSLLAGHSYNEQFF

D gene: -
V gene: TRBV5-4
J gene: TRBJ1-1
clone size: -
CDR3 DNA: TGTGCCAGCCAACTCGGCACTGAAGCTTTCTTT
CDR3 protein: CASQLGTEAFF

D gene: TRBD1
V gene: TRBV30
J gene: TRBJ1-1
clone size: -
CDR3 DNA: TGTGCCTGGAGTGTATTGGTAGGACAGGGGAGTAAAACTGAAGCTTTCTTT
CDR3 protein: CAWSVLVGQGSKTEAFF

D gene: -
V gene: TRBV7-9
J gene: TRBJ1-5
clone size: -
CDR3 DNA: TGTGCCAGCAGCTTGTCGGACATCAATCAGCCCCAGCATTTT
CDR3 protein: CASSLSDINQPQHF

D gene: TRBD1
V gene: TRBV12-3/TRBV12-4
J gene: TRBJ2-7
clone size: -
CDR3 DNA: TGTGCCAGCAGTTTACTGGGACAGGGGAGCTCCTTC
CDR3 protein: CASSLLGQGSSF

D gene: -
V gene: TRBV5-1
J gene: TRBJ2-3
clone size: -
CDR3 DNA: TGCGCCAGCAGCTTGGCCATGGCGGCAGACACAGATACGCAGTATTTT
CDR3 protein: CASSLAMAADTDTQYF

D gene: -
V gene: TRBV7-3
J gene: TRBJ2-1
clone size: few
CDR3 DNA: TGTGCCAGCAGCCCAAAAACTTCCTTTGGGGGCGGGAGCGAGAATGAGCAGTTCTTC
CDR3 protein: CASSPKTSFGGGSENEQFF

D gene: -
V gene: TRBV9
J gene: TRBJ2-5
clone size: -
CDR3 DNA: TGTGCCAGCAGCGTAGGACAGATGGAAGAGACCCAGTACTTC
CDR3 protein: CASSVGQMEETQYF

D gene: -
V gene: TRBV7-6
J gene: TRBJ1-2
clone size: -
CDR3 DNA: TGTGCCAGCAGCTTCGGACAGACCCCATTCCTTGGCTACACCTTC
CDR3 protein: CASSFGQTPFLGYTF

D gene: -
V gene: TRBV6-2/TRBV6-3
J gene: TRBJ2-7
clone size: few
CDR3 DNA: TGTGCCAGCAGTTATGAGACATATCCGCAGTACTTC
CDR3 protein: CASSYETYPQYF

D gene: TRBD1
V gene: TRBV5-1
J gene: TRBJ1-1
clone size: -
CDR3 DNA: TGCGCCAGCAGCGCGAGACAGGGGGCGGATACTTACACTGAAGCTTTCTTT
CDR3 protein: CASSARQGADTYTEAFF

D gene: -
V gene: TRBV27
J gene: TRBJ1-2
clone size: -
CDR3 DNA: TGTGCCAGCAGCCGAGGGCCAGACCCCTATGGCTACACCTTC
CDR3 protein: CASSRGPDPYGYTF

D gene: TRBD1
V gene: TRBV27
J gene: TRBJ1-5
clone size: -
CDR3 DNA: TGTGCCAGCAGTTTAGACAGGGGGGGACAGCCCCAGCATTTT
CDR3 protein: CASSLDRGGQPQHF

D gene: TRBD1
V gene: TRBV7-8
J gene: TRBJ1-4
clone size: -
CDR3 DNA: TGTGCCAGCAGTATAGGACAGGGCGTTGAAAAACTGTTTTTT
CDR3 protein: CASSIGQGVEKLFF

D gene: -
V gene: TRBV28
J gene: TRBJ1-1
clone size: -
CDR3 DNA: TGTGCCAGCAGTGACCGACAAAACACTGAAGCTTTCTTT
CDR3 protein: CASSDRQNTEAFF

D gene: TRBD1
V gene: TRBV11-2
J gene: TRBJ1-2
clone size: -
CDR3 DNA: TGTGCCAGCAGCTATCCGGGACAGGGACCTCGTCGCGGCTACACCTTC
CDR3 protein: CASSYPGQGPRRGYTF